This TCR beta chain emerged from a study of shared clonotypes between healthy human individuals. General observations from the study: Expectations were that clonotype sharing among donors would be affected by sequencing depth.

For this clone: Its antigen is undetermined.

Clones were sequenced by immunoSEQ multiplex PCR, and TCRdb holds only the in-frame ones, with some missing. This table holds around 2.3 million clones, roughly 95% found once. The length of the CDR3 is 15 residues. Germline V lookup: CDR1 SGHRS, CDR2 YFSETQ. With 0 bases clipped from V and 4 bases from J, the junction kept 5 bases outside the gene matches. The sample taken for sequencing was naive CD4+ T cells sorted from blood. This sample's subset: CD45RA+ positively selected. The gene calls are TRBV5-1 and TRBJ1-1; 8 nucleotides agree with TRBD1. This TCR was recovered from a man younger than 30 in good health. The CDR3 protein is CASSLVQGQGTEAFF. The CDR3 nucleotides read TGCGCCAGCAGCTTGGTCCAAGGACAGGGCACTGAAGCTTTCTTT.